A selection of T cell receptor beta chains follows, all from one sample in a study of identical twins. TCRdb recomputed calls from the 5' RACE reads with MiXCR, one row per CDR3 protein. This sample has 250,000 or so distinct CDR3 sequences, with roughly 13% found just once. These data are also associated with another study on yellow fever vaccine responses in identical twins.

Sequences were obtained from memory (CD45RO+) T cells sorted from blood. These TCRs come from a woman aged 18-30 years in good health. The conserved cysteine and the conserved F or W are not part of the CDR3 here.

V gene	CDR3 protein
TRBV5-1	ASSLNRPWDEQY
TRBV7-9	ASSQETGNTIY
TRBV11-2	ASSLAGDSSYNEQF
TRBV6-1	ASSVGQPYEQY
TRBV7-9	ASRQGTEGGELF
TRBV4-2	ASSQEMDTGSYEQY
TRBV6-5	ASSYHDPYEQY
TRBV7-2	ASSLKPTNSPLH
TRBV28	ASRLQGDEKLF
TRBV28	ASRLSGLNNEQF
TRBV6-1	ASSPLKTGGKEKLF
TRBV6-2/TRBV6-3	ASSYRGRTGELF
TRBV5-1	ASSPLAGEYEQF
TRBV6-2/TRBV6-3	ASRPATGGNTDTQY
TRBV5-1	ASSFLPGQVGNQPQH
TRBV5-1	ASSLSGQTDTQY
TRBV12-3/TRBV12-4	ASSLGTSGDVTDTQY
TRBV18	ASSPRDQDEQY
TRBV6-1	ASTPLAGRNEQF
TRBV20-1	SARPGLAGEYEQY
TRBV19	ASSISAFNTGELF
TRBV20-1	SARTSGLPYEQY
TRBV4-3	ASSQASGAGATDTQY
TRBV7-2	ASSPPFYNSPLH
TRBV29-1	SVEARGSRVNEQF
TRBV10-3	AISESVAGASAKNIQY
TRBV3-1	ASSQGGRLSGTQY
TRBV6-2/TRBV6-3	ASSYLGQRETQY
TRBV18	ASSLETDTQY
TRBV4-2	ASSQDRVTGELF
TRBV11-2	ASSPQAGAYNEQF
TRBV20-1	SARSRTDYNEQF
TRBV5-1	ASSLGLAGPGETQY
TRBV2	ASSLTSYNEQF
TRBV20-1	SAWDRGGYEQY
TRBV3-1	ASSQDAGLLSYEQY
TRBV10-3	AISENYEQY
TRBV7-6	ASSPRVTLSGNTIY
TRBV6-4	ASSEGGGEYNEQF
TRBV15	ATSRPHSGLAGGPTKNIQY
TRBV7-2	ASSYDRTNTEAF
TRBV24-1	ATSDSRPYNEQF
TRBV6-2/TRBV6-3	ASSQTPTTQY
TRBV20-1	SARGDRAGSYEQY
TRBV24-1	ATSVPGLGEQY
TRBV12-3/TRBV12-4	ASSLSGSYEQY
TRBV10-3	AIRGDGTLGETQY
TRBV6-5	ASSYLLRDWNTGELF
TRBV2	ASRTSAYNEQF
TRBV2	ASSEAGQGAEAF
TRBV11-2	ASSQGLQGSAEAF
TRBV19	ASSTRTSGTQETQY
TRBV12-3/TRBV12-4	ASSLLAGAKNIQY